A single sample is the source of the 30 T cell receptor beta chains below, sequenced in a study of CD8 T cells in ankylosing spondylitis. A single record per CDR3 protein comes from TCRdb applying MiXCR to the 5' RACE reads. The sample yields more than 100,000 distinct CDR3 sequences, roughly an eighth seen once. The sequenced sample was blood, either unsorted or a sorted T cell fraction (not recorded which). These receptor sequences come from a female donor with ankylosing spondylitis or in good health (not recorded which).

This clonotype was observed at least ten times. The chain has TRBV7-9 and TRBJ2-1; no clear D gene. Looked up from germline, CDR1 is SEHNR and CDR2 is FQNEAQ (reference sequence). Trimming left V 9 bases short and J 6 bases short, with 18 bases between. CDR3 size: 14 residues. CDR3 bases: TGTGCCAGTCCCGATGGCTCCAAACCCAATGAGCAGTTCTTC. Protein: CASPDGSKPNEQFF. The whole variable domain, filled in from reference TRBV7-9 and TRBJ2-1, reads DTGVSQNPRHKITKRGQNVTFRCDPISEHNRLYWYRQTLGQGPEFLTYFQNEAQLEKSRLLSDRFSAERPKGSFSTLEIQRTEQGDSAMYLCASPDGSKPNEQFFGPGTRLTVL.

This clonotype was found many times. V gene TRBV29-1 combines with J gene TRBJ2-7, with 9 positions matching TRBD1. CDR3 length: 14 amino acids. In germline, CDR1 is SQVTM, CDR2 ANQGSEA. Unmatched junction bases numbered 8, after V lost 4 bases and J lost 4 bases. The chain's CDR3 is CSVGDRVRGYEQYF. CDR3 DNA: TGCAGCGTTGGGGACAGGGTGAGGGGATACGAGCAGTACTTC.

This clonotype was seen many times. The V gene is TRBV12-3 or TRBV12-4, the J gene TRBJ1-2, with 9 bases that match TRBD1. This CDR3 comprises 14 residues. V lost 6 bases, J lost 2 bases, and 4 bases stayed unmatched. The CDR3: CASRPTGGNYGYTF. CDR3 sequence (DNA): TGTGCCAGCAGACCTACAGGGGGCAACTATGGCTACACCTTC.

The gene calls are TRBV25-1 and TRBJ2-1; 7 bases match TRBD2. Germline V gene data show CDR1 as MGHDK and CDR2 as SYGVNS. CDR3 length equals 17 residues. V shed 1 base, J shed 0 bases, and the junction held 6 bases outside the gene matches. The CDR3 DNA reads as TGTGCCAGCAGTGAATGGGGGACTACCCGCTCCTACAATGAGCAGTTCTTC. Its protein product is CASSEWGTTRSYNEQFF. Full variable domain (remainder filled in from reference TRBV25-1 and TRBJ2-1): EADIYQTPRYLVIGTGKKITLECSQTMGHDKMYWYQQDPGMELHLIHYSYGVNSTEKGDLSSESTVSRIRTEHFPLTLESARPSHTSQYLCASSEWGTTRSYNEQFFGPGTRLTVL.

This clonotype was counted many times. The chain employs TRBV2 and TRBJ2-5; D uncertain. Trimming stripped 3 bases from V and 4 bases from J, with 9 bases between. Germline lookup yields CDR1 SNHLY and CDR2 FYNNEI. This CDR3 spans 13 amino acids. The CDR3 loop reads CASSDPARETQYF. The DNA for the CDR3 is TGTGCCAGCAGTGATCCGGCAAGAGAGACCCAGTACTTC.

In the case of this clonotype: A much larger clone sits a single nucleotide away, making a read error possible. The chain employs TRBV29-1 and TRBJ2-2; maybe TRBD2 (5 bases). The CDR3 is made up of 14 amino acids. Germline assignment: CDR1 SQVTM and CDR2 ANQGSEA. CDR3 residues: CSVELQSNTGVLFF. The CDR3 DNA is TGCAGCGTTGAACTTCAATCGAACACCGGGGTGCTGTTTTTT.

This clonotype was seen repeatedly, ten times or more. The rearrangement uses TRBV10-3 and TRBJ2-7; D gene unclear. CDR3 length equals 14 residues. Germline V CDR1 and CDR2: ENHRY, SYGVKD. Trimming cost V 3 bases and J 1 base, with 10 bases left between them. CDR3 in DNA: TGTGCCATCAGTGATCCCCTCTGGTCCTACGAGCAGTACTTC. As protein: CAISDPLWSYEQYF.

As regards this clonotype: A read error may be the cause here, since a much bigger clone is one base away. The gene calls are TRBV20-1 and TRBJ2-3, with D possibly TRBD2 on 5 matching bases. Germline V gene sequence: CDR1 DFQATT, CDR2 SNEGSKA (reference sequence). CDR3 length: 14 residues. Trimming took 6 bases from V and 2 from J, leaving 15 bases between them. The CDR3 spells CSAPMGAPTDTQYF. For the CDR3, the DNA is TGCAGTGCCCCAATGGGAGCCCCCACAGATACGCAGTATTTT.

This clonotype was seen many times. The chain has TRBV4-1 and TRBJ2-2; 7 bases align to TRBD2. Germline CDR1 reads MGHRA; CDR2 reads YSYEKL. Trimming at V came to 3 bases and at J to 5 bases, leaving 18 bases not matched to a gene. This CDR3 region has 19 residues. CDR3 sequence: CASSQDPGEIAGFTGELFF. Written as DNA, the CDR3 is TGCGCCAGCAGCCAGGACCCCGGAGAAATAGCGGGTTTTACCGGGGAGCTGTTTTTT.

V usage is TRBV5-1 and J usage is TRBJ2-7; TRBD1 aligns across 7 bases. Germline CDR1 SGHRS, CDR2 YFSETQ. The CDR3 length is 15 residues. Trimming removed 4 bases from V and 1 base from J; junction bases left unmatched: 8. The CDR3 loop is CASSDRNRGSYEQYF. The CDR3 nucleotides are TGCGCCAGCAGCGACCGGAACAGGGGTTCCTACGAGCAGTACTTC. Full variable domain (outside the CDR3, taken from reference TRBV5-1 and TRBJ2-7): KAGVTQTPRYLIKTRGQQVTLSCSPISGHRSVSWYQQTPGQGLQFLFEYFSETQRNKGNFPGRFSGRQFSNSRSEMNVSTLELGDSALYLCASSDRNRGSYEQYFGPGTRLTVT.

This clonotype has a count of ten or more. The chain links TRBV27 to TRBJ2-7; 7 bases fit TRBD2. The CDR3 has 15 amino acids. V lost 9 bases, J lost 9 bases, and 20 bases stayed unmatched. Germline lookup yields CDR1 MNHEY and CDR2 SMNVEV (reference sequence). As DNA, the CDR3 is TGTGCCAGAGGGTCCGCTAGCGGATGCCCCAGGTGGCAGTACTTC. Its protein is CARGSASGCPRWQYF.

This clonotype was observed many times. The chain joins TRBV5-1 to TRBJ2-1, with 8 bases aligning to TRBD2. The trim removed 7 bases at V and 4 bases at J, leaving 7 bases unmatched. CDR3 size: 14 residues. The germline CDR1 and CDR2 sequences are SGHRS and YFSETQ. The CDR3 DNA is TGCGCCAGCTCATCCAGCGGGGGATACAATGAGCAGTTCTTC. It codes for CASSSSGGYNEQFF.

This clonotype was counted at least ten times. V and J are TRBV7-7 and TRBJ2-5; perhaps TRBD2 as D (6 bases). This CDR3 comprises 14 residues. The V gene's germline CDR1 is SSHAT and CDR2 FNYEAQ (reference sequence). Trimming left V 0 bases short and J 6 bases short, with 11 bases between. CDR3 sequence (DNA): TGTGCCAGCAGCTTAGCGGAGGGGAGGAAGACCCAGTACTTC. Protein sequence: CASSLAEGRKTQYF.

Points on this clonotype: A much bigger clone sits one base away, suggesting this may be a read error. The V and J genes are TRBV7-9 and TRBJ2-1, with TRBD2 matching over 14 bases. The CDR3 length is 15 residues. Germline V gene data show CDR1 as SEHNR and CDR2 as FQNEAQ (reference sequence). CDR3 loop: CATGTSGGNYNGQFF. Here the CDR3 DNA reads TGTGCCACCGGGACTAGCGGGGGCAACTACAATGGGCAGTTCTTC.

This clonotype was seen many times. V usage is TRBV27 and J usage is TRBJ2-3; D gene ambiguous. The V gene's germline CDR1 is MNHEY and CDR2 SMNVEV (reference sequence). The CDR3 extends over 16 amino acids. V lost 6 bases and J 2 bases, leaving 18 bases between the germline ends. The DNA for the CDR3 is TGTGCCAGCAGGTCTGAAACCACCGTAAACACAGATACGCAGTATTTT. It translates to CASRSETTVNTDTQYF.

The V gene is TRBV29-1, the J gene TRBJ2-7, with D possibly matching TRBD2 (5 bases). V gave up 6 bases and J gave up 1 base, with 10 bases separating them. The CDR3 runs to 12 residues. Germline CDR1 SQVTM, CDR2 ANQGSEA. The CDR3 protein is CSVLEPSYEQYF. In DNA, the CDR3 is TGCAGCGTACTAGAGCCTTCCTACGAGCAGTACTTC.

This clonotype was detected many times. The chain combines TRBV3-1 with TRBJ2-3; possibly TRBD1 or TRBD2 for D (5 bases each). This CDR3 comprises 15 residues. Germline loops: CDR1 LGHDT, CDR2 YNNKEL (reference sequence). V lost 4 bases, J lost 2 bases, and 13 bases lay in between. CDR3 in amino acids: CASSLRDGLTDTQYF. CDR3 nucleotide sequence: TGTGCCAGCAGCCTCCGGGACGGCCTCACAGATACGCAGTATTTT.

Ten or more counts support this clonotype. This chain links TRBV28 with TRBJ2-1; D gene uncertain. Germline CDR1 and CDR2: MDHEN and SYDVKM. Trimming left V 4 bases short and J 5 bases short, with 9 bases between. This CDR3 spans 13 amino acids. CDR3 residues: CASSSAADNEQFF. The CDR3 nucleotides read TGTGCCAGCAGTTCGGCGGCGGACAATGAGCAGTTCTTC. Supplemented by reference TRBV28 and TRBJ2-1, the full variable domain reads DVKVTQSSRYLVKRTGEKVFLECVQDMDHENMFWYRQDPGLGLRLIYFSYDVKMKEKGDIPEGYSVSREKKERFSLILESASTNQTSMYLCASSSAADNEQFFGPGTRLTVL.

This clonotype occurred many times. The chain is built from TRBV20-1 and TRBJ2-2, with a weak D call TRBD1 (6 bases). V lost 4 bases and J lost 4, with 16 bases in between. The CDR3 extends over 15 amino acids. The germline V gene has CDR1 DFQATT and CDR2 SNEGSKA (reference sequence). This chain's CDR3 is CSATSGQNPTGELFF. Here the CDR3 DNA reads TGCAGTGCTACCTCCGGACAGAACCCCACCGGGGAGCTGTTTTTT.

In its sample, this clonotype was seen many times. The chain links TRBV20-1 to TRBJ1-1; D remains unclear. The CDR3 is 11 residues long. V dropped 2 bases and J dropped 4 bases, with 5 bases sitting between them. Germline V gene sequence: CDR1 DFQATT, CDR2 SNEGSKA (reference sequence). CDR3 amino acids: CSARRFTEAFF. The DNA of the CDR3 is TGCAGTGCTAGAAGGTTCACTGAAGCTTTCTTT.

At least ten counts were recorded for this clonotype. The chain joins TRBV20-1 to TRBJ1-2; TRBD1 agrees at 7 bases. Germline lookup yields CDR1 DFQATT and CDR2 SNEGSKA (reference sequence). The V segment lost 2 bases and the J segment 4 bases; nucleotides outside the gene matches: 4. The CDR3 sequence is 13 residues long. The CDR3 here is CSARHRDSYGYTF. The CDR3, as DNA: TGCAGTGCTAGACACCGGGACAGCTATGGCTACACCTTC.

At least ten counts were recorded for this clonotype. As DNA, the CDR3 is TGTGCCAGCAGTTCCCCGGAGACTCTCAGGATGGATGAGCAGTTCTTC. Its protein product is CASSSPETLRMDEQFF. This rearrangement joins TRBV28 to TRBJ2-1; D not resolved. Germline lookup yields CDR1 MDHEN and CDR2 SYDVKM. This CDR3 has 16 amino acids. The V gene lost 4 bases and the J gene lost 8 bases, with 21 bases spanning the gap.

This clonotype has ten or more counts. The chain couples TRBV5-5 to TRBJ2-2; perhaps D is TRBD1 or TRBD2 (5 bases each). Germline V lookup: CDR1 SGHKS, CDR2 YYEKEE (reference sequence). The CDR3 sequence is 17 residues long. Trimming cost V 4 bases and J 2 bases, with 18 bases left between them. The CDR3 nucleotides are TGTGCCAGCAGCCCTCAAACCGGGACGGTTAACACCGGGGAGCTGTTTTTT. Amino acid sequence: CASSPQTGTVNTGELFF.

The sample holds many counts of this clonotype. The V and J genes are TRBV20-1 and TRBJ2-7, with D unclear. CDR1 is DFQATT and CDR2 is SNEGSKA in the germline V gene (reference sequence). V was shortened by 3 bases and J by 3 bases, with 6 bases between the two germline ends. This CDR3 has 11 residues. DNA for the CDR3: TGCAGTGCTAGCCGTGACTACGAGCAGTACTTC. Translating it yields CSASRDYEQYF.

The J gene is TRBJ1-2, the V gene TRBV5-1, with D tentatively TRBD1 (5 bases). Germline CDR1 and CDR2: SGHRS and YFSETQ. With 1 base removed from V and 2 bases from J, the gap between germline ends came to 9 bases. This CDR3 is built from 14 residues. The CDR3 loop is CASSLTGGNYGYTF. Written as DNA, the CDR3 is TGCGCCAGCAGCTTGACCGGGGGAAACTATGGCTACACCTTC.

In its sample, this clonotype was seen many times. The chain employs TRBV6-5 and TRBJ2-7; 7 nucleotides align to TRBD1. V shed 2 bases, J shed 5 bases, and the junction held 6 bases outside the gene matches. This CDR3 has 14 amino acids. Per germline, CDR1 MNHEY and CDR2 SVGAGI. The CDR3 reads CASSYGNRGNEQYF. CDR3 DNA: TGTGCCAGCAGTTACGGTAACAGGGGCAACGAGCAGTACTTC.

This clonotype was recorded at least ten times. V gene TRBV11-3 combines with J gene TRBJ2-3; 7 nucleotides match TRBD2. The CDR3 runs to 16 residues. Trimming cost V 5 bases and J 0 bases; bases outside gene matches: 8. The V gene's germline CDR1 is SGHNT and CDR2 YENEEA. This CDR3 is CASSRPLAQSTDTQYF. Here the CDR3 DNA reads TGTGCCAGCAGCCGCCCACTAGCGCAAAGCACAGATACGCAGTATTTT.

This clonotype was observed at least ten times. The V call is TRBV5-1, the J call TRBJ2-5; 7 nucleotides align to TRBD1. With 4 bases clipped from V and 4 bases from J, the junction kept 4 bases outside the gene matches. CDR1 is SGHRS, CDR2 YFSETQ, per germline. This CDR3 comprises 13 residues. CDR3 sequence (DNA): TGCGCCAGCAGCACAGGGGCCATAGAGACCCAGTACTTC. It yields the protein CASSTGAIETQYF.

V usage is TRBV11-2 and J usage is TRBJ2-7, with 7 bases fitting TRBD2. CDR3 length equals 20 residues. In germline, CDR1 is SGHAT, CDR2 FQNNGV. V lost 0 bases, J lost 0 bases, and 17 bases stayed unmatched. CDR3 DNA: TGTGCCAGCAGCTTAGAAATGAGAAATGAGGGCGGGAGCCTCTCCTACGAGCAGTACTTC. This translates into CASSLEMRNEGGSLSYEQYF.

This chain links TRBV6-1 with TRBJ1-1; TRBD1 might be the D (5 bases). CDR1 is MNHNS, CDR2 SASEGT, per germline. Trimming shortened V by 3 bases and J by 1 base, and 12 bases separated the two germline ends. This CDR3 region has 15 residues. In nucleotides, the CDR3 is TGTGCCAGCAGTGACCTAGTGGGGGGGAACACTGAAGCTTTCTTT. It is translated as CASSDLVGGNTEAFF.